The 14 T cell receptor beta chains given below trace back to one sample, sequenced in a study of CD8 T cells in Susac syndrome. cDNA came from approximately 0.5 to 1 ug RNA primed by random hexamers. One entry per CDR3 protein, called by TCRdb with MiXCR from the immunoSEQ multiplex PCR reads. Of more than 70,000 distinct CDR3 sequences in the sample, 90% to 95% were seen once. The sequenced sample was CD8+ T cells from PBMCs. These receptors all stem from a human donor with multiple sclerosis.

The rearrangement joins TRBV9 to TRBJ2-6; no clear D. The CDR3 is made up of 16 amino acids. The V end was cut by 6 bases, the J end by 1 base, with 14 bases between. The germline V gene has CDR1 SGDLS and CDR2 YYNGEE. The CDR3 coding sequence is TGTGCCAGCACCCGCCGGGCGGTGTCTGGGGCCAACGTCCTGACTTTC. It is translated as CASTRRAVSGANVLTF. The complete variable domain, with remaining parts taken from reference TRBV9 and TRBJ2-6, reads DSGVTQTPKHLITATGQRVTLRCSPRSGDLSVYWYQQSLDQGLQFLIQYYNGEERAKGNILERFSAQQFPDLHSELNLSSLELGDSALYFCASTRRAVSGANVLTFGAGSRLTVL.

The CDR3 nucleotides are TGCGCCAGCAGCCAATGGGATGGAGGGGGAACCCACAATGAGCAGTTCTTC. Protein: CASSQWDGGGTHNEQFF. The V call is TRBV4-1, the J call TRBJ2-1; D is possibly TRBD1 or TRBD2 (6 bases each). Trimming shortened V by 2 bases and J by 5 bases, and 19 bases separated the two germline ends. Germline V gives CDR1 MGHRA, CDR2 YSYEKL. The CDR3 is 17 amino acids.

CDR3 sequence reads: CSVEIGQGSQPQHF. DNA for the CDR3: TGCAGCGTCGAAATCGGACAGGGGAGTCAGCCCCAGCATTTT. The chain recombines TRBV29-1 with TRBJ1-5; TRBD1 aligns across 9 bases. V shed 6 bases and J 6 bases; nucleotides not matched to a gene: 9. The CDR3 length is 14 residues. Germline CDR1 and CDR2: SQVTM and ANQGSEA. The full variable domain, in which reference TRBV29-1 and TRBJ1-5 provide the parts outside the CDR3, is SAVISQKPSRDICQRGTSLTIQCQVDSQVTMMFWYRQQPGQSLTLIATANQGSEATYESGFVIDKFPISRPNLTFSTLTVSNMSPEDSSIYLCSVEIGQGSQPQHFGDGTRLSIL.

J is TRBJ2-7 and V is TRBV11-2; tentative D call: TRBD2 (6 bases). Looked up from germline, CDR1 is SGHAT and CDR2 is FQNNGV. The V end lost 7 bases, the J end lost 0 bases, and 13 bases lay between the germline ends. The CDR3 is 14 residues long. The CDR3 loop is CASTSPRDSYEQYF. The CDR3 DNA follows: TGTGCCAGCACCTCCCCGCGGGACTCCTACGAGCAGTACTTC.

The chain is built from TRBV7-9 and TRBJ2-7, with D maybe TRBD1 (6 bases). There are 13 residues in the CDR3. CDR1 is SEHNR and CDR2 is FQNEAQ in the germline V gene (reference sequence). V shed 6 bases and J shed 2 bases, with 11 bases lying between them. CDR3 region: CASSSGTPYEQYF. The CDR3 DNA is TGTGCCAGCAGTTCCGGGACACCCTACGAGCAGTACTTC.

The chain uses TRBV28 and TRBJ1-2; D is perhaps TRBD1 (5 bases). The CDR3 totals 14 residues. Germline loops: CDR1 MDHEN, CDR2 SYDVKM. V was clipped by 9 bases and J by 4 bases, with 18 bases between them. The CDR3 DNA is TGTGCCAGTCTAGACATTAAGGGACTCTATGGCTACACCTTC. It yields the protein CASLDIKGLYGYTF.

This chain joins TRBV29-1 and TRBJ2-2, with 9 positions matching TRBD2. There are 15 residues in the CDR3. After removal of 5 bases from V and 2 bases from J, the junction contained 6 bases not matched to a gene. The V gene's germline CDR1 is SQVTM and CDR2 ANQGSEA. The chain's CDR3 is CSVQERGDNTGELFF. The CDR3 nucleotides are TGCAGCGTTCAGGAGCGGGGGGATAACACCGGGGAGCTGTTTTTT.

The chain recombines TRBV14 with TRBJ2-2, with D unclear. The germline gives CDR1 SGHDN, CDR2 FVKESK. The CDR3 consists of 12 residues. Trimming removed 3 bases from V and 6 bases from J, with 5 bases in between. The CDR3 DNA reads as TGTGCCAGCAGCCACTTTCCCGGGGAGCTGTTTTTT. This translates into CASSHFPGELFF. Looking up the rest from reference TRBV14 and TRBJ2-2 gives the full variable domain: EAGVTQFPSHSVIEKGQTVTLRCDPISGHDNLYWYRRVMGKEIKFLLHFVKESKQDESGMPNNRFLAERTGGTYSTLKVQPAELEDSGVYFCASSHFPGELFFGEGSRLTVL.

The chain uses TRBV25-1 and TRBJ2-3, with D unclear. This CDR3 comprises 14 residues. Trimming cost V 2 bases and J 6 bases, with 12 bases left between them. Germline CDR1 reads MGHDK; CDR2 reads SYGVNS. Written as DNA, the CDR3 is TGTGCCAGCAGTGAAATAGATTCTCGTGATACGCAGTATTTT. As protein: CASSEIDSRDTQYF.

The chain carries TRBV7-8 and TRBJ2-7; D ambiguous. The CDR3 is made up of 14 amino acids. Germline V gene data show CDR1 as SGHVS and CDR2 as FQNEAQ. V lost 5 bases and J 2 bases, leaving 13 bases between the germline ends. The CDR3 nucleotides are TGTGCCAGCAGCCCCCTAAAGCGTACCTACGAGCAGTACTTC. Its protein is CASSPLKRTYEQYF.

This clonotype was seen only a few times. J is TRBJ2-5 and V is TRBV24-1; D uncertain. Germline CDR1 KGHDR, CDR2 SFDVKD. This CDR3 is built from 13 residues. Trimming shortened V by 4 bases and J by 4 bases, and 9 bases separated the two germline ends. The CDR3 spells CATSDRYGETQYF. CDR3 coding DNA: TGTGCCACCAGTGACCGGTACGGAGAGACCCAGTACTTC.

CDR3 sequence: CSVPLPRLAETQYF. Here the CDR3 DNA reads TGCAGCGTGCCCCTCCCGCGACTAGCAGAGACCCAGTACTTC. The chain carries TRBV29-1 and TRBJ2-5, with TRBD2 identical over 7 bases. The V gene end was trimmed by 6 bases and the J gene end by 4 bases; junction bases not matched to a gene: 11. Per germline, CDR1 SQVTM and CDR2 ANQGSEA. CDR3 length: 14 amino acids.

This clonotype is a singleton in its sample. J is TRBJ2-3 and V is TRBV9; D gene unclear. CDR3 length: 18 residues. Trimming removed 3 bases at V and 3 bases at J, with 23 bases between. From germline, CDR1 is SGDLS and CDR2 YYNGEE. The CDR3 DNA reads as TGTGCCAGCAGCGAGCCCGTCAGGCCGGCCGAGAGAACAGATACGCAGTATTTT. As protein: CASSEPVRPAERTDTQYF.

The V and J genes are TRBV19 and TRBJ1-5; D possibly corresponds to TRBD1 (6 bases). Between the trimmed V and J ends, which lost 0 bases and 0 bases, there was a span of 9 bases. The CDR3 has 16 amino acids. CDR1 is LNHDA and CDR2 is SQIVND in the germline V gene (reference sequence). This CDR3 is CASSIEDSHSNQPQHF. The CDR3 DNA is TGTGCCAGTAGTATAGAGGACAGTCATAGCAATCAGCCCCAGCATTTT.